One and the same sample provided the 28 T cell receptor beta chains below, sequenced in a study of T cell responses to AZD1222 COVID-19 vaccine. Sequencing used immunoSEQ multiplex PCR; TCRdb keeps in-frame clones, though not all of them. The profile shows more than 140,000 clones, 70% to 90% of them singletons. Source: peripheral blood, taken on day 0 of MenACWY control vaccination. These TCRs come from an adult in good health.

The rearrangement uses TRBV6-1 and TRBJ2-7; 8 bases agree with TRBD1. The germline V gene has CDR1 MNHNS and CDR2 SASEGT. This CDR3 spans 15 amino acids. V was clipped by 3 bases and J by 2 bases; unmatched bases: 6. The CDR3 DNA reads as TGTGCCAGCAGTGAGATGTGGACAGGGACCTACGAGCAGTACTTC. It codes for CASSEMWTGTYEQYF.

V gene TRBV15 combines with J gene TRBJ1-4, with a weak D call TRBD1 (6 bases). Germline loops: CDR1 LNHNV, CDR2 YYDKDF (reference sequence). CDR3 length: 15 residues. With 1 base removed from V and 2 bases from J, the gap between germline ends came to 8 bases. The CDR3, as DNA: TGTGCCACCAGCAGAGCGAGGGGGACTAATGAAAAACTGTTTTTT. It yields the protein CATSRARGTNEKLFF.

The chain has TRBV16 and TRBJ1-3; TRBD1 is a possible D gene (5 bases). Germline V CDR1 and CDR2: KGHSY, FQNENV. V lost 0 bases and J lost 4, with 16 bases in between. The CDR3 totals 17 residues. As DNA, the CDR3 is TGTGCCAGCAGCCAATCAGGGACCCCACGGCCCGGAAACACCATATATTTT. Its translation: CASSQSGTPRPGNTIYF.

This chain links TRBV29-1 with TRBJ2-3, with 7 bases aligning to TRBD2. This CDR3 is built from 14 residues. J gave up 1 base and V 3 bases, and 4 bases lay outside the gene matches. Per germline, CDR1 SQVTM and CDR2 ANQGSEA. CDR3 sequence: CSVDSAGRTDTQYF. CDR3 in DNA: TGCAGCGTTGATTCAGCGGGACGCACAGATACGCAGTATTTT.

J is TRBJ1-1 and V is TRBV29-1, with D possibly TRBD1 on 5 matching bases. Trimming stripped 7 bases from V and 10 bases from J, with 19 bases between. Per germline, CDR1 SQVTM and CDR2 ANQGSEA. CDR3 length: 12 residues. The CDR3: CSGTGTRNAAFF. The CDR3, as DNA: TGCAGCGGTACAGGAACCAGAAACGCAGCTTTCTTT.

This chain connects TRBV7-6 to TRBJ1-2; tentative D call: TRBD1 (5 bases). Germline CDR1 and CDR2: SGHVS and FNYEAQ. The CDR3 runs 14 residues. V dropped 3 bases and J dropped 2 bases, with 10 bases sitting between them. The CDR3 reads CASSFGGTNYGYTF. DNA of the CDR3: TGTGCCAGCAGCTTTGGCGGGACCAACTATGGCTACACCTTC.

The gene calls are TRBV6-2 or TRBV6-3 and TRBJ2-7; 8 bases align to TRBD1. Per germline, CDR1 MNHEY and CDR2 SVGEGT. This CDR3 spans 15 amino acids. V lost 5 bases to trimming and J lost 4 bases; unmatched junction nucleotides: 10. The CDR3 is CASSLLGQATYEQYF. The CDR3 region has the DNA TGTGCCAGCAGTCTTCTGGGACAGGCCACGTACGAGCAGTACTTC.

V usage is TRBV5-1 and J usage is TRBJ2-5; no firm D call. The CDR3 consists of 13 residues. The ends were cut back, 0 bases at V and 5 bases at J, with 8 bases in the middle. CDR1 and CDR2 from the germline V gene are SGHRS and YFSETQ. The chain's CDR3 is CASSLEGGETQYF. The DNA for the CDR3 is TGCGCCAGCAGCTTGGAAGGTGGTGAGACCCAGTACTTC.

V and J are TRBV11-3 and TRBJ1-1; D is undetermined. The CDR3 is 13 amino acids. V was shortened by 4 bases and J by 7 bases, with 13 bases between the two germline ends. The germline gives CDR1 SGHNT, CDR2 YENEEA. Here the CDR3 reads CASSSSMSVEAFF. The CDR3 DNA reads as TGTGCCAGCAGCTCCTCGATGTCCGTTGAAGCTTTCTTT.

V is TRBV20-1 and J is TRBJ2-7, with 8 bases that match TRBD1. V was pared by 3 bases and J by 6 bases, with 10 bases of the junction left unmatched. Germline V gene sequence: CDR1 DFQATT, CDR2 SNEGSKA (reference sequence). The CDR3 loop spans 14 amino acids. CDR3 region: CSASKGTGPSEQYF. CDR3 DNA: TGCAGTGCTAGTAAGGGGACAGGACCCTCCGAGCAGTACTTC.

V gene TRBV12-5 combines with J gene TRBJ2-7, with D hard to call. Looked up from germline, CDR1 is LGHNT and CDR2 is FRNRAP. V was shortened by 4 bases and J by 6 bases, with 19 bases between the two germline ends. The length of the CDR3 is 15 residues. Here the CDR3 DNA reads TGTGCTAGTGGTTCCCCCGTGGGCCAAGGAGCCGAGCAGTACTTC. Its translation: CASGSPVGQGAEQYF.

The chain links TRBV5-1 to TRBJ1-2; D gene ambiguous. CDR3 size: 13 residues. In germline, CDR1 is SGHRS, CDR2 YFSETQ. The germline V and J ends were trimmed by 0 bases and 6 bases, with 9 bases remaining between them. The CDR3: CASSLEGLDGYTF. CDR3 in DNA: TGCGCCAGCAGCTTGGAGGGATTGGATGGCTACACCTTC. The full variable domain, its missing parts supplied by reference TRBV5-1 and TRBJ1-2, is KAGVTQTPRYLIKTRGQQVTLSCSPISGHRSVSWYQQTPGQGLQFLFEYFSETQRNKGNFPGRFSGRQFSNSRSEMNVSTLELGDSALYLCASSLEGLDGYTFGSGTRLTVV.

This chain links TRBV5-4 with TRBJ1-1, with D maybe TRBD1 (5 bases). Trimming cost V 3 bases and J 2 bases, with 14 bases left between them. The CDR3 has 15 residues. Germline assignment: CDR1 SGHNT and CDR2 YYREEE (reference sequence). The CDR3 DNA follows: TGTGCCAGCAGCTCACCGGGGGGATCCAACACTGAAGCTTTCTTT. Amino acids: CASSSPGGSNTEAFF. Combining the CDR3 with reference TRBV5-4 and TRBJ1-1 gives the whole variable domain ETGVTQSPTHLIKTRGQQVTLRCSSQSGHNTVSWYQQALGQGPQFIFQYYREEENGRGNFPPRFSGLQFPNYSSELNVNALELDDSALYLCASSSPGGSNTEAFFGQGTRLTVV.

This chain connects TRBV27 to TRBJ1-2; tentative D call: TRBD1 (5 bases). Germline assignment: CDR1 MNHEY and CDR2 SMNVEV (reference sequence). V dropped 11 bases and J dropped 1 base, with 17 bases sitting between them. The CDR3 spans 14 residues. The CDR3 loop is CAAWGRSLNYGYTF. Here the CDR3 DNA reads TGTGCCGCCTGGGGCCGGTCACTTAACTATGGCTACACCTTC.

V and J are TRBV11-3 and TRBJ1-1; D uncertain. Germline CDR1 reads SGHNT; CDR2 reads YENEEA. The CDR3 spans 14 residues. Trimming stripped 3 bases from V and 5 bases from J, with 13 bases between. This CDR3 reads CASSLWASETEAFF. CDR3 bases: TGTGCCAGCAGCTTGTGGGCGAGTGAAACTGAAGCTTTCTTT. The full variable domain, its missing parts supplied by reference TRBV11-3 and TRBJ1-1, is EAGVVQSPRYKIIEKKQPVAFWCNPISGHNTLYWYLQNLGQGPELLIRYENEEAVDDSQLPKDRFSAERLKGVDSTLKIQPAELGDSAVYLCASSLWASETEAFFGQGTRLTVV.

This chain connects TRBV4-2 to TRBJ2-2; no clear D gene. Germline assignment: CDR1 LGHNA and CDR2 YNFKEQ. The CDR3 covers 15 residues. V lost 4 bases and J 0 bases, leaving 9 bases between the germline ends. CDR3 nucleotides: TGTGCCAGCAGCCCTGGATATACGAACACCGGGGAGCTGTTTTTT. This sequence encodes CASSPGYTNTGELFF.

The chain uses TRBV6-2 or TRBV6-3 and TRBJ2-1; 11 bases map to TRBD2. The CDR3 is 14 residues long. Germline-derived CDR1 and CDR2 are MNHEY and SVGEGT. V was pared by 2 bases and J by 9 bases, with 3 bases of the junction left unmatched. The CDR3 reads CASSYGLAGGEQFF. The CDR3 DNA sequence: TGTGCCAGCAGTTACGGGCTAGCGGGAGGTGAGCAGTTCTTC.

The chain carries TRBV5-5 and TRBJ2-3, with TRBD1 as a possible D gene (6 bases). The V end lost 4 bases, the J end lost 7 bases, and 19 bases lay between the germline ends. The CDR3 is made up of 15 amino acids. The germline V gene encodes CDR1 SGHKS and CDR2 YYEKEE (reference sequence). The CDR3 nucleotides read TGTGCCAGCAGCCAAACAGGGATCCGGGCCTATACGCAGTATTTT. Its translation: CASSQTGIRAYTQYF.

This clone was counted a single time. The chain uses TRBV11-2 and TRBJ1-4; weak D call: TRBD1 (6 bases). CDR3 length: 15 residues. V was cut by 5 bases and J by 8 bases, with 18 bases left in between. Germline CDR1 SGHAT, CDR2 FQNNGV. CDR3 sequence (DNA): TGTGCCAGCAGCCCAGACGGGGGGCGAGGAGAAAAACTGTTTTTT. This codes for CASSPDGGRGEKLFF.

The chain recombines TRBV4-2 with TRBJ1-4, with D tentatively TRBD1 (5 bases). CDR3 length equals 16 residues. V shed 0 bases and J shed 10 bases, with 18 bases lying between them. Germline-derived CDR1 and CDR2 are LGHNA and YNFKEQ. CDR3 sequence: CASSQDLTAAGGKLFF. DNA for the CDR3: TGTGCCAGCAGCCAAGATCTGACAGCCGCCGGTGGAAAACTGTTTTTT.

The J gene is TRBJ2-2, the V gene TRBV7-8; possibly TRBD1 for D (5 bases). Germline V gene lookup returns CDR1 SGHVS and CDR2 FQNEAQ. The CDR3 consists of 13 residues. V was pared by 5 bases and J by 9 bases, with 13 bases between. The DNA for the CDR3 is TGTGCCAGCAGCGCCTACAGGTTCCGGGAGCTGTTTTTT. Translation gives CASSAYRFRELFF.

The chain combines TRBV28 with TRBJ2-1, with D possibly TRBD1 on 5 matching bases. Trimming shortened V by 7 bases and J by 8 bases, and 15 bases separated the two germline ends. Per the germline V gene, CDR1 is MDHEN and CDR2 is SYDVKM. The CDR3 extends over 13 amino acids. CDR3 residues: CASKGDQGHEQFF. The CDR3 coding sequence is TGTGCCAGCAAAGGAGATCAGGGCCATGAGCAGTTCTTC.

The rearrangement uses TRBV6-2 or TRBV6-3 and TRBJ1-5; D possibly corresponds to TRBD1 (6 bases). Germline CDR1 and CDR2: MNHEY and SVGEGT. This CDR3 spans 15 amino acids. The germline V and J ends were trimmed by 6 bases and 3 bases, with 15 bases remaining between them. The DNA for the CDR3 is TGTGCCAGCAGCACCCCCCGACAGGTCAATCAGCCCCAGCATTTT. This sequence encodes CASSTPRQVNQPQHF.

The V gene is TRBV28, the J gene TRBJ2-7, with D perhaps given as TRBD1 or TRBD2 (5 bases each). The germline gives CDR1 MDHEN, CDR2 SYDVKM. The V end was cut by 6 bases, the J end by 0 bases, with 9 bases between. This CDR3 contains 13 residues. CDR3 region: CASRGRSSYEQYF. The DNA of the CDR3 is TGTGCCAGCAGGGGACGGTCCTCCTACGAGCAGTACTTC.

The rearrangement links TRBV2 to TRBJ1-3; TRBD1 might be the D (6 bases). Germline V gene lookup returns CDR1 SNHLY and CDR2 FYNNEI. The CDR3 consists of 14 residues. Trimming stripped 4 bases from V and 5 bases from J, with 12 bases between. CDR3 nucleotides: TGTGCCAGCAGTGTCCAGGGGAACAGAAACACCATATATTTT. Translation gives CASSVQGNRNTIYF.

The chain is built from TRBV9 and TRBJ2-2, with D perhaps TRBD1 (6 bases). This CDR3 has 16 amino acids. Trimming left V 3 bases short and J 6 bases short, with 18 bases between. From germline, CDR1 is SGDLS and CDR2 YYNGEE. CDR3 coding DNA: TGTGCCAGCAGCGCAAGGACAGAGGTCTTCGCCGGGGAGCTGTTTTTT. The encoded protein is CASSARTEVFAGELFF.

J is TRBJ1-1 and V is TRBV29-1; possibly TRBD1 for D (5 bases). This CDR3 spans 12 amino acids. V was clipped by 7 bases and J by 3 bases, with 12 bases between them. Germline assignment: CDR1 SQVTM and CDR2 ANQGSEA. The CDR3 nucleotides read TGCAGCGGCCGGGACGGCCACACTGAAGCTTTCTTT. Translated, it gives CSGRDGHTEAFF. Full variable domain (outside the CDR3, taken from reference TRBV29-1 and TRBJ1-1): SAVISQKPSRDICQRGTSLTIQCQVDSQVTMMFWYRQQPGQSLTLIATANQGSEATYESGFVIDKFPISRPNLTFSTLTVSNMSPEDSSIYLCSGRDGHTEAFFGQGTRLTVV.

The rearrangement uses TRBV6-2 or TRBV6-3 and TRBJ2-1; D may correspond to TRBD1 or TRBD2 (5 bases each). V was clipped by 4 bases and J by 0 bases, with 13 bases between them. Germline loops: CDR1 MNHEY, CDR2 SVGEGT. The CDR3 consists of 16 residues. For the CDR3, the DNA is TGTGCCAGCAGTTCCCGGGACGCGCGCTCCTACAATGAGCAGTTCTTC. It translates to CASSSRDARSYNEQFF.